The clone carrying this TCR beta chain was picked up a small number of times. The antigen is undetermined. Assay: immunoSEQ multiplex PCR; the TCRdb copy retains only in-frame clones and omits some. The sample comprises about 50,000 clones, 60% to 80% of which are singletons, and 5.3% rests with the top ten. As to time point: week 47, end of study. Each dose delivered 300 ug of mutant IDH1 20-mer peptide subcutaneously with imiquimod. The donors' diagnosis was new WHO grade 3 or 4 astrocytoma that was IDH1-mutant and ATRX-lost. Trimming stripped 7 bases from V and 1 base from J, with 7 bases between. The CDR3 loop spans 12 amino acids. Germline-derived CDR1 and CDR2 are LNHNV and YYDKDF (reference sequence). These data come from a study of a mutant IDH1 vaccine in newly diagnosed glioma. Study context: Treatment recipients were about 60% male and about 40% female, and their mean age was about 40 years.

The sequence derives from a man aged 45-65 years with glioma. The material was PBMCs, obtained from a glioma patient whose treatment included an IDH1 peptide vaccine. The J gene is TRBJ1-1, the V gene TRBV15; unclear D gene. The CDR3 bases are TGTGCCACCAAAAAAAAGAACACTGAAGCTTTCTTT. Translated, it gives CATKKKNTEAFF. Using reference TRBV15 and TRBJ1-1 for the parts outside the CDR3, the full variable domain is DAMVIQNPRYQVTQFGKPVTLSCSQTLNHNVMYWYQQKSSQAPKLLFHYYDKDFNNEADTPDNFQSRRPNTSFCFLDIRSPGLGDTAMYLCATKKKNTEAFFGQGTRLTVV.